This passage covers 16 T cell receptor beta chains from one sample sequenced in a study of CXCR3-negative and CXCR3-positive naive CD8 T cells. The antigens of these receptors remain unknown. Study-wide findings and caveats: For CXCR3-positive naive cells, TRB CDR3s were more hydrophobic than those of CXCR3-negative naive cells.

The authors made the TRB cDNA libraries by 5' RACE using UMI labels. TCRdb reprocessed the 5' RACE reads, keeping one entry per CDR3 protein, no DNA. This table holds more than 6,500 distinct CDR3 sequences. Input material: naive CXCR3+ CD8+ T cells from blood. As to subset: CD45RO-CCR7+CD27+CD95- naive CD8+ T cells expressing CXCR3 (TNR3+). The receptors originated from a human donor in good health. Some clones in this sample may be carry-over from other donors' samples.

By frequency, this clonotype is medium-sized. V gene TRBV29-1 combines with J gene TRBJ2-7; the TCRdb call, TRBD1, lacks DNA for checking. This CDR3 spans 13 amino acids. CDR1 is SQVTM and CDR2 is ANQGSEA in the germline V gene. The chain's CDR3 is CSAQGVGSYEQYF.

This chain links TRBV9 with TRBJ2-5; as DNA is missing, the TRBD1 call by TCRdb cannot be tested. Germline V lookup: CDR1 SGDLS, CDR2 YYNGEE. The CDR3 covers 14 residues. Here the CDR3 reads CASSENQVPETQYF. The full variable domain, rest sourced from reference TRBV9 and TRBJ2-5, is DSGVTQTPKHLITATGQRVTLRCSPRSGDLSVYWYQQSLDQGLQFLIQYYNGEERAKGNILERFSAQQFPDLHSELNLSSLELGDSALYFCASSENQVPETQYFGPGTRLLVL.

The chain couples TRBV5-1 to TRBJ2-3; TCRdb proposes TRBD1, but this gene call is untestable without DNA. The CDR3 sequence is 15 residues long. Germline V lookup: CDR1 SGHRS, CDR2 YFSETQ. The CDR3: CASSLSGQYTDTQYF.

This CDR3 is CSVGPSGSFEQYF. The rearrangement uses TRBV29-1 and TRBJ2-7; TCRdb picks TRBD2, but there is no DNA to check that call. There are 13 residues in the CDR3. The germline gives CDR1 SQVTM, CDR2 ANQGSEA.

This clonotype is identified as medium-sized from frequency. The genes are TRBV10-3 and TRBJ2-3; without DNA, the TCRdb call of TRBD2 cannot be checked. This CDR3 has 14 residues. CDR1 and CDR2 from the germline V gene are ENHRY and SYGVKD. This CDR3 reads CAIESGDDTDTQYF.

This clonotype counts as medium-sized by frequency. The chain has TRBV29-1 and TRBJ1-3; TCRdb reports TRBD1, a call that lacks DNA to check it against. Germline V gene data show CDR1 as SQVTM and CDR2 as ANQGSEA. This CDR3 has 15 residues. CDR3 amino acids: CSVEDPGQGSNTIYF. Based on the CDR3 plus reference TRBV29-1 and TRBJ1-3, the full variable domain is SAVISQKPSRDICQRGTSLTIQCQVDSQVTMMFWYRQQPGQSLTLIATANQGSEATYESGFVIDKFPISRPNLTFSTLTVSNMSPEDSSIYLCSVEDPGQGSNTIYFGEGSWLTVV.

This clonotype is classed as medium-sized by frequency. The V gene is TRBV20-1, the J gene TRBJ2-2; the D gene TCRdb calls, TRBD1, cannot be checked with no DNA. The CDR3 consists of 13 residues. Germline V gives CDR1 DFQATT, CDR2 SNEGSKA (reference sequence). This chain's CDR3 is CSARELNTGELFF.

Considering frequency, this clonotype is medium-sized. This chain uses TRBV7-2 with TRBJ1-4; TCRdb calls TRBD1, which cannot be checked without DNA. From germline, CDR1 is SGHTA and CDR2 FQGNSA. The CDR3 extends over 20 amino acids. The CDR3 sequence is CASSLAPGGALYRVNEKLFF.

This clonotype is deemed medium-sized (0.01 to 0.1%) by its frequency. The chain combines TRBV12-3 or TRBV12-4 with TRBJ2-4; the D gene TCRdb calls, TRBD1, cannot be checked with no DNA. The CDR3 extends over 15 amino acids. The CDR3 spells CASSPGGQGIRVQYF.

By frequency, this clonotype registers medium-sized. The rearrangement uses TRBV7-2 and TRBJ2-2. Germline assignment: CDR1 SGHTA and CDR2 FQGNSA. This CDR3 region has 13 residues. CDR3 loop: CASSLARAGELFF.

The V gene is TRBV27, the J gene TRBJ2-1; TCRdb designates TRBD2, a call that cannot be tested without DNA. The germline CDR1 and CDR2 sequences are MNHEY and SMNVEV (reference sequence). The CDR3 has 15 amino acids. Here the CDR3 reads CASSLVLAGENEQFF.

This chain joins TRBV3-1 and TRBJ1-5. This CDR3 comprises 18 residues. Germline loops: CDR1 LGHDT, CDR2 YNNKEL (reference sequence). The chain's CDR3 is CASSQDPDVLSGNQPQHF. Full variable domain (missing parts from reference TRBV3-1 and TRBJ1-5): DTAVSQTPKYLVTQMGNDKSIKCEQNLGHDTMYWYKQDSKKFLKIMFSYNNKELIINETVPNRFSPKSPDKAHLNLHINSLELGDSAVYFCASSQDPDVLSGNQPQHFGDGTRLSIL.

This clonotype is classed as medium-sized by frequency. The V gene is TRBV12-5, the J gene TRBJ2-3; TCRdb selects TRBD2, and the lack of DNA leaves this call unchecked. Germline V gene data show CDR1 as LGHNT and CDR2 as FRNRAP. The CDR3 loop spans 15 amino acids. CDR3 protein: CASALPAGVTDTQYF.

V is TRBV29-1 and J is TRBJ2-2; TCRdb reports TRBD1, a call that lacks DNA to check it against. The germline V gene encodes CDR1 SQVTM and CDR2 ANQGSEA. The CDR3 sequence is 13 residues long. The CDR3 reads CSAWDLEPGELFF.

The V call is TRBV7-9, the J call TRBJ2-7. Germline CDR1 SEHNR, CDR2 FQNEAQ (reference sequence). This CDR3 contains 12 residues. This CDR3 is CASSLDTYEQYF.

This chain links TRBV29-1 with TRBJ2-1; TCRdb designates TRBD1, a call that cannot be tested without DNA. The CDR3 is 13 amino acids. The germline CDR1 and CDR2 sequences are SQVTM and ANQGSEA. The CDR3 spells CSVDLTGGGEQFF.